The T cell receptor (beta chain) under discussion was sequenced for a study of molecular identifiers for immune sequencing clone quantification. Findings and caveats of the study: Effector cells kept over 97% of their molecules in clones above 20 RNA copies, while naive cells kept under 1% there.

On this clonotype: Its antigen is currently unknown. Compared with germline, one end of the junction differs, possibly owing to a read error.

From the PCR reads, TCRdb called clonotypes with MiXCR, one entry per CDR3 protein. The sample lists around 460,000 distinct CDR3 sequences, about 25% occurring once. The sample consisted of naive CD8+ T cells from blood, with Jurkat cell RNA spiked in. As to subset: FACS-sorted CD8+CD4-CCR7+CD45RA+ naive T cells. The clonotype comes from a human donor in good health. Some libraries in this study had Jurkat cell RNA spiked in.

The CDR3 reads CARSSPGTMNPEAFF. CDR3 coding DNA: TGTGCCCGCAGCTCCCCGGGGACCATGAACCCTGAAGCTTTCTTT. The chain uses TRBV7-2 and TRBJ1-1; the D gene is possibly TRBD1 (5 bases). The CDR3 is 15 residues long. CDR1 is SGHTA and CDR2 is FQGNSA in the germline V gene.